The clone carrying this T cell receptor beta chain was seen repeatedly, ten times or more. Time point specified: newly diagnosed GD, antithyroid drugs for less than 3 months. RNA from PBMCs was the source of the TCR library. Patients were enrolled at an endocrinology department in Xi'an, China. The record originates from a study of regulatory T cells in long-lasting Graves disease. Building of the TCR beta libraries involved iRepertoire HTBI primers and Arm-PCR of CDR3 regions. One entry per CDR3 protein results from TCRdb running MiXCR on the multiplex PCR reads. The sample lists over 350,000 distinct CDR3 sequences, roughly 15% occurring once. Germline assignment: CDR1 SGHNT and CDR2 YENEEA. The CDR3 covers 16 residues. J was trimmed by 3 bases and V by 7 bases; bases with no gene match: 9. The same sample was also used in a study of T cells in Graves' hyperthyroidism and ophthalmopathy. That report adds: Primed by the HTBI set, a first-round RT-PCR was run on the TCR CDR3.

This sequence joins TRBV11-3 and TRBJ2-7, with 13 bases lining up with TRBD2. The sample consisted of peripheral blood mononuclear cells (PBMCs), taken at new diagnosis, from a patient treated with antithyroid drugs. The TCR comes from a woman aged 40 to 50 with Graves disease. CDR3 loop: CASTPQGTSGNYEQYF. For the CDR3, the DNA is TGTGCCAGCACCCCGCAAGGGACTAGCGGGAACTACGAGCAGTACTTC. Using reference TRBV11-3 and TRBJ2-7 for the parts outside the CDR3, the full variable domain is EAGVVQSPRYKIIEKKQPVAFWCNPISGHNTLYWYLQNLGQGPELLIRYENEEAVDDSQLPKDRFSAERLKGVDSTLKIQPAELGDSAVYLCASTPQGTSGNYEQYFGPGTRLTVT.